A selection of T cell receptor beta chains follows, all from one sample in a study of cytomegalovirus exposure and HLA in healthy donors. The repertoire was sequenced with immunoSEQ multiplex PCR; TCRdb's copy has only in-frame clones and lacks some. The repertoire holds 64,000 or so clones, around three quarters seen once, with about 8.9% in the top ten. Material: PBMCs. Source of these receptors: a woman in her forties or fifties in good health and CMV-seropositive. CDR3s include the opening cysteine and the closing phenylalanine or tryptophan. A D gene is named only where the DNA matches it firmly. Part of the rows lack a size; the others show once, few, many or a class for expanded clones.

cdr3_aa: CASTFGANVLTF; cdr3_nt: TGTGCCAGCACGTTTGGGGCCAACGTCCTGACTTTC; v_call: TRBV28; clone_size: NA; j_call: TRBJ2-6; d_call: NA
cdr3_aa: CAWSVQVAGPPPAPGGQYF; cdr3_nt: TGTGCCTGGAGTGTACAAGTGGCGGGGCCTCCCCCCGCACCGGGTGGGCAGTACTTC; v_call: TRBV30; clone_size: few; j_call: TRBJ2-7; d_call: NA
cdr3_aa: CASSLTGTRRSEQYF; cdr3_nt: TGTGCCAGCAGTTTAACTGGGACTAGGAGATCAGAGCAGTACTTC; v_call: TRBV27; clone_size: NA; j_call: TRBJ2-7; d_call: TRBD2
cdr3_aa: CASSLRPGLDGYTF; cdr3_nt: TGTGCCAGCAGTTTGAGGCCGGGGTTGGATGGCTACACCTTC; v_call: TRBV28; clone_size: NA; j_call: TRBJ1-2; d_call: NA
cdr3_aa: CASSMRDSINQPQHF; cdr3_nt: TGTGCCAGTAGTATGCGGGACAGCATAAATCAGCCCCAGCATTTT; v_call: TRBV19; clone_size: NA; j_call: TRBJ1-5; d_call: TRBD1
cdr3_aa: CASSLTQMYEQYF; cdr3_nt: TGTGCCAGCAGCCTAACCCAGATGTACGAGCAGTACTTC; v_call: TRBV14; clone_size: NA; j_call: TRBJ2-7; d_call: NA
cdr3_aa: CASSFLAGGGADTQYF; cdr3_nt: TGCGCCAGCAGTTTTCTAGCGGGAGGCGGGGCAGATACGCAGTATTTT; v_call: TRBV5-1; clone_size: NA; j_call: TRBJ2-3; d_call: TRBD2
cdr3_aa: CASSETPKSGRSYNEQFF; cdr3_nt: TGTGCCAGCAGTGAAACCCCGAAGTCAGGTCGCTCCTACAATGAGCAGTTCTTC; v_call: TRBV25-1; clone_size: once; j_call: TRBJ2-1; d_call: NA
cdr3_aa: CASSLDLGGTEAFF; cdr3_nt: TGTGCCAGCAGCTTAGATCTAGGGGGCACTGAAGCTTTCTTT; v_call: TRBV11-2; clone_size: few; j_call: TRBJ1-1; d_call: NA
cdr3_aa: CASSSTRQRGEQYF; cdr3_nt: TGTGCCAGCAGCTCGACGAGACAAAGGGGCGAGCAGTACTTC; v_call: TRBV7-2; clone_size: NA; j_call: TRBJ2-7; d_call: NA
cdr3_aa: CASSPQGPNEKLFF; cdr3_nt: TGCGCCAGCAGCCCTCAGGGCCCTAATGAAAAACTGTTTTTT; v_call: TRBV4-3; clone_size: NA; j_call: TRBJ1-4; d_call: NA
cdr3_aa: CASSLQSLAVTDTQYF; cdr3_nt: TGTGCCAGCAGCTTACAAAGTCTTGCAGTGACAGATACGCAGTATTTT; v_call: TRBV7-6; clone_size: few; j_call: TRBJ2-3; d_call: NA
cdr3_aa: CASSARQASLDTGELFF; cdr3_nt: TGTGCCAGCAGCGCGCGACAGGCGTCGCTCGACACCGGGGAGCTGTTTTTT; v_call: TRBV11-2; clone_size: NA; j_call: TRBJ2-2; d_call: NA
cdr3_aa: CASSLASGVTGGDTQYF; cdr3_nt: TGTGCCAGCAGCTTGGCTAGCGGGGTTACGGGCGGAGATACGCAGTATTTT; v_call: TRBV7-2; clone_size: NA; j_call: TRBJ2-3; d_call: TRBD2
cdr3_aa: CASSQGTSGGAIDTQYF; cdr3_nt: TGCGCCAGCAGCCAAGGGACTAGCGGGGGGGCAATAGATACGCAGTATTTT; v_call: TRBV4-3; clone_size: NA; j_call: TRBJ2-3; d_call: TRBD2
cdr3_aa: CASTRQFNQPQHF; cdr3_nt: TGCGCCAGCACCAGACAGTTCAATCAGCCCCAGCATTTT; v_call: TRBV10-2; clone_size: NA; j_call: TRBJ1-5; d_call: NA
cdr3_aa: CASRLAPTYGLAGRKEQYF; cdr3_nt: TGTGCCAGCAGACTGGCCCCGACTTATGGACTAGCGGGAAGGAAGGAGCAGTACTTC; v_call: TRBV27; clone_size: few; j_call: TRBJ2-7; d_call: TRBD2
cdr3_aa: CASSEAHLGGAQETQYF; cdr3_nt: TGTGCCAGCAGTGAAGCCCACCTGGGGGGAGCGCAGGAGACCCAGTACTTC; v_call: TRBV6-1; clone_size: NA; j_call: TRBJ2-5; d_call: NA
cdr3_aa: CASRVTGGESSYNEQFF; cdr3_nt: TGCGCCAGCAGGGTGACAGGGGGCGAGAGCTCCTACAATGAGCAGTTCTTC; v_call: TRBV5-1; clone_size: NA; j_call: TRBJ2-1; d_call: TRBD1
cdr3_aa: CASSLNKPSPLHF; cdr3_nt: TGTGCCAGCAGCTTAAATAAGCCTTCACCCCTCCACTTT; v_call: TRBV7-2; clone_size: NA; j_call: TRBJ1-6; d_call: NA
cdr3_aa: CASTPYEGSTDTQYF; cdr3_nt: TGTGCCAGTACCCCCTATGAGGGAAGCACAGATACGCAGTATTTT; v_call: TRBV19; clone_size: once; j_call: TRBJ2-3; d_call: NA
cdr3_aa: CAWKKDIGYEQYF; cdr3_nt: TGTGCCTGGAAGAAGGACATAGGCTACGAGCAGTACTTC; v_call: TRBV30; clone_size: NA; j_call: TRBJ2-7; d_call: NA
cdr3_aa: CASSPGAGTGASFLRANVLTF; cdr3_nt: TGTGCCAGCAGCCCGGGAGCCGGGACAGGTGCTTCTTTTTTGCGGGCCAACGTCCTGACTTTC; v_call: TRBV14; clone_size: NA; j_call: TRBJ2-6; d_call: TRBD1
cdr3_aa: CASSRGSYALAKNIQYF; cdr3_nt: TGTGCCAGCAGTCGGGGTTCCTACGCACTAGCCAAAAACATTCAGTACTTC; v_call: TRBV25-1; clone_size: NA; j_call: TRBJ2-4; d_call: NA
cdr3_aa: CASRPGAGVGRDTQYF; cdr3_nt: TGTGCCAGCAGGCCCGGAGCGGGAGTCGGTAGGGATACGCAGTATTTT; v_call: TRBV2; clone_size: few; j_call: TRBJ2-3; d_call: TRBD2
cdr3_aa: CASSHPGGGHYGYTF; cdr3_nt: TGCGCCAGCAGCCACCCGGGAGGGGGCCACTATGGCTACACCTTC; v_call: TRBV4-1; clone_size: NA; j_call: TRBJ1-2; d_call: TRBD1
cdr3_aa: CAWSPDRVGNTIYF; cdr3_nt: TGTGCCTGGAGTCCAGACAGGGTTGGAAACACCATATATTTT; v_call: TRBV30; clone_size: NA; j_call: TRBJ1-3; d_call: TRBD1